The TCR beta chain described here comes from a study of blood T cell repertoires in COVID-19. The overall study: Samples taken during acute and convalescent COVID-19 were collected in the United States, Italy and Spain.

Trimming removed 1 base from V and 0 bases from J; junction bases left unmatched: 2. The CDR3 is 16 residues long. Germline V lookup: CDR1 SGHVS, CDR2 FQNEAQ. Per the authors' pipeline: Cell counts per sample came from amplifying reference gene primers. Only in-frame clones appear in the TCRdb table, and some are missing; sequencing was by immunoSEQ multiplex PCR. V and J calls and clone size are copied from that table; D and trimming were computed from the DNA. The data show 150,000 to 200,000 clones, around 81% seen once. The sequencing sample was made of peripheral blood. J is TRBJ1-5 and V is TRBV7-8; 8 bases agree with TRBD1. This sequence was found in a human donor with acute or convalescent COVID-19. The donor label of this sample is uncertain. The CDR3 loop reads CASSLEGQVSNQPQHF. CDR3 nucleotide sequence: TGTGCCAGCAGCTTAGAGGGACAGGTTAGCAATCAGCCCCAGCATTTT.